This T cell receptor beta chain comes out of a study of blood T cell repertoires in COVID-19. Data came from immunoSEQ multiplex PCR; TCRdb stores just in-frame clones and leaves some out. The repertoire holds under 250,000 clones, with about nine tenths as singletons. The V and J ends lost 0 bases and 1 base respectively, with 4 bases between them. The CDR3 is 14 residues long. The germline CDR1 and CDR2 sequences are SGHRS and YFSETQ. This receptor was identified in a man aged 55-75 years who had recovered from COVID-19. Material for sequencing was peripheral blood. The chain is built from TRBV5-1 and TRBJ2-2; unclear D gene. CDR3 in DNA: TGCGCCAGCAGCTTGGACAGGAACACCGGGGAGCTGTTTTTT. The encoded protein is CASSLDRNTGELFF. The variable domain in full, with the rest retrieved from reference TRBV5-1 and TRBJ2-2, is KAGVTQTPRYLIKTRGQQVTLSCSPISGHRSVSWYQQTPGQGLQFLFEYFSETQRNKGNFPGRFSGRQFSNSRSEMNVSTLELGDSALYLCASSLDRNTGELFFGEGSRLTVL.